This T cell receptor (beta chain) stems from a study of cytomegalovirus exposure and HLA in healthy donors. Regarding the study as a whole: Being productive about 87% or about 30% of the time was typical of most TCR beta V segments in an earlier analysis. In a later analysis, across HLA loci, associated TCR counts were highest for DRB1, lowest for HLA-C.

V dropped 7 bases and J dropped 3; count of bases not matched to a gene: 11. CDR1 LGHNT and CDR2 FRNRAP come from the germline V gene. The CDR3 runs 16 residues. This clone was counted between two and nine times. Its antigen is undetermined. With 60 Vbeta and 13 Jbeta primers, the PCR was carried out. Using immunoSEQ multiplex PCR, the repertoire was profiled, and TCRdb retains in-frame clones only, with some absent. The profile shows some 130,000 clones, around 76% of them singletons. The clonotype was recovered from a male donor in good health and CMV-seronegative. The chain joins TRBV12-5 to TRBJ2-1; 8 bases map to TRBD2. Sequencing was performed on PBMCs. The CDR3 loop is CASATILAGVYNEQFF. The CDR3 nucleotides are TGTGCTAGTGCCACAATTCTAGCGGGTGTCTACAATGAGCAGTTCTTC.